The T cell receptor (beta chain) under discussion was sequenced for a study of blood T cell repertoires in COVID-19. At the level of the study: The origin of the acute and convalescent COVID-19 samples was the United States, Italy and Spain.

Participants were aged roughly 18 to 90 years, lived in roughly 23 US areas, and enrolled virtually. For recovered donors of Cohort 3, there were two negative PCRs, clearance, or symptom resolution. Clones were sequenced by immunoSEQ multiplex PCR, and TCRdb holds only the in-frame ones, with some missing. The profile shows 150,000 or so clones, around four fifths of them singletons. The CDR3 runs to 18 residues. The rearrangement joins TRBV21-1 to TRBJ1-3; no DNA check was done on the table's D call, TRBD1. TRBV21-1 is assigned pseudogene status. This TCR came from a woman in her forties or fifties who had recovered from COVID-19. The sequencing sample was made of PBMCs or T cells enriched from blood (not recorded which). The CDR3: CASSKGGTGTPSGNTIYF. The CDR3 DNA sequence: TGTGCCAGCAGCAAAGGGGGGACAGGGACCCCGTCTGGAAACACCATATATTTT.